The 14 T cell receptor beta chains presented below share a single source sample, sequenced in a study of blood T cell repertoires in COVID-19. Generated by immunoSEQ multiplex PCR, the TCRdb table keeps only in-frame clones and is missing some. The repertoire holds 190,000 or so clones, 87% seen once, with 2% to 2.5% in the top ten. Sequencing was carried out using PBMCs or T cells enriched from blood (not recorded which). The receptors were gathered from a woman aged 25 to 39 who had recovered from COVID-19.

This sequence joins TRBV5-5 and TRBJ1-1, with 9 bases lining up with TRBD1. V lost 1 base to trimming and J lost 2 bases; unmatched junction nucleotides: 3. The CDR3 is made up of 15 amino acids. CDR1 and CDR2 from the germline V gene are SGHKS and YYEKEE (reference sequence). The DNA of the CDR3 is TGTGCCAGCAGCTTGAGGGGACAGGGAAACACTGAAGCTTTCTTT. It codes for CASSLRGQGNTEAFF.

The genes are TRBV6-4 and TRBJ2-1; D might be TRBD2 (5 bases). CDR1 and CDR2 (germline): MRHNA, SNTAGT. The CDR3 consists of 14 residues. V was clipped by 4 bases and J by 3 bases, with 10 bases between them. CDR3 DNA: TGTGCCAGCAGTGGGGGAGACAACTACAATGAGCAGTTCTTC. This gives the protein CASSGGDNYNEQFF.

V and J are TRBV9 and TRBJ1-1; the match to TRBD1 covers 7 bases. J was trimmed by 7 bases and V by 0 bases; bases with no gene match: 6. The CDR3 has 14 residues. Germline CDR1 reads SGDLS; CDR2 reads YYNGEE. CDR3 nucleotides: TGTGCCAGCAGCGTAGACCCAGGGGGAGGTGAAGCTTTCTTT. Translated: CASSVDPGGGEAFF. The full variable domain, its missing parts supplied by reference TRBV9 and TRBJ1-1, is DSGVTQTPKHLITATGQRVTLRCSPRSGDLSVYWYQQSLDQGLQFLIQYYNGEERAKGNILERFSAQQFPDLHSELNLSSLELGDSALYFCASSVDPGGGEAFFGQGTRLTVV.

This clone has more than one count but fewer than ten. V and J are TRBV11-2 and TRBJ1-2; 7 bases line up with TRBD1. The J segment lost 6 bases and the V segment lost 1 base, leaving 11 bases of the junction unmatched. This CDR3 has 16 amino acids. CDR1 and CDR2 from the germline V gene are SGHAT and FQNNGV. The CDR3 nucleotides are TGTGCCAGCAGCTTAGGGGGGACAGTGACAAAGGATGGCTACACCTTC. Translating it yields CASSLGGTVTKDGYTF.

CDR3 loop: CASSEEQGVYSNQPQHF. The CDR3 DNA reads as TGTGCCAGCAGTGAAGAACAGGGAGTATATAGCAATCAGCCCCAGCATTTT. The chain combines TRBV6-1 with TRBJ1-5; TRBD1 is a possible D gene (6 bases). Germline values: CDR1 MNHNS, CDR2 SASEGT. This CDR3 has 17 amino acids. V was cut by 1 base and J by 0 bases, with 13 bases left in between.

This chain links TRBV2 with TRBJ1-2; D might be TRBD1 (5 bases). The germline V and J ends were trimmed by 0 bases and 1 base, with 12 bases remaining between them. CDR3 length equals 16 residues. Germline loops: CDR1 SNHLY, CDR2 FYNNEI. CDR3 coding DNA: TGTGCCAGCAGTGAAGCGGAGCAGGGATTTAACTATGGCTACACCTTC. Amino acid sequence: CASSEAEQGFNYGYTF.

This chain links TRBV4-3 with TRBJ1-5, with TRBD1 matching over 7 bases. Germline trimming cut 4 bases from V and 6 bases from J; bases unmatched to any gene: 12. This CDR3 spans 16 amino acids. CDR1 LGHNA and CDR2 YSLEER come from the germline V gene. CDR3 amino acids: CASSLGTEWAGQPQHF. CDR3 DNA: TGCGCCAGCAGCCTGGGGACAGAGTGGGCAGGTCAGCCCCAGCATTTT.

The CDR3 DNA sequence: TGTGCCAGCAGCTTACGTCGGGCTAGCGGGAGAAATGATAACAATGAGCAGTTCTTC. Translated, it gives CASSLRRASGRNDNNEQFF. This sequence joins TRBV7-8 and TRBJ2-1; 10 positions agree with TRBD2. Germline V CDR1 and CDR2: SGHVS, FQNEAQ. With 2 bases clipped from V and 5 bases from J, the junction kept 15 bases outside the gene matches. This CDR3 spans 19 amino acids.

This rearrangement joins TRBV9 to TRBJ2-5, with 9 bases lining up with TRBD1. With V trimmed by 3 bases and J by 5 bases, 11 bases remained unmatched. Germline V gene lookup returns CDR1 SGDLS and CDR2 YYNGEE. The CDR3 loop spans 16 amino acids. CDR3 nucleotides: TGTGCCAGCAGCGGATACCGGGACAGGGTCCGGGAGACCCAGTACTTC. Translated, it gives CASSGYRDRVRETQYF.

The chain carries TRBV19 and TRBJ1-2, with TRBD1 matching 9 bases. The CDR3 is 14 residues long. Looked up from germline, CDR1 is LNHDA and CDR2 is SQIVND (reference sequence). The V gene end was trimmed by 2 bases and the J gene end by 5 bases; junction bases not matched to a gene: 3. CDR3: CASSIRDREYGYTF. CDR3 DNA: TGTGCCAGTAGTATACGGGACAGGGAGTATGGCTACACCTTC.

This sequence joins TRBV4-3 and TRBJ2-6; 7 bases line up with TRBD1. Germline V gene lookup returns CDR1 LGHNA and CDR2 YSLEER. The CDR3 is made up of 16 amino acids. Germline trimming cut 1 base from V and 0 bases from J; bases unmatched to any gene: 0. The CDR3: CASSQGDSSGANVLTF. The CDR3 DNA follows: TGCGCCAGCAGCCAAGGGGACAGCTCTGGGGCCAACGTCCTGACTTTC.

J is TRBJ2-7 and V is TRBV6-1; D is undetermined. In germline, CDR1 is MNHNS, CDR2 SASEGT. V was shortened by 5 bases and J by 3 bases, with 5 bases between the two germline ends. The CDR3 runs to 11 residues. The CDR3 bases are TGTGCCAGCAGTCCTAGCTACGAGCAGTACTTC. Its protein product is CASSPSYEQYF.

V is TRBV24-1 and J is TRBJ1-5; 10 nucleotides line up with TRBD1. The germline gives CDR1 KGHDR, CDR2 SFDVKD. Losses at the gene ends were 4 bases for V and 9 bases for J; bases not matched to a gene: 8. The length of the CDR3 is 15 residues. The CDR3 nucleotides read TGTGCCACCAGTGACGCCGGGACAGGGGTTCGGCCCCAGCATTTT. It specifies CATSDAGTGVRPQHF.

CDR3 loop: CASSGAPFPSSADTQYF. CDR3 coding DNA: TGTGCCAGCAGCGGCGCCCCCTTCCCCTCTAGCGCGGATACGCAGTATTTT. The chain recombines TRBV9 with TRBJ2-3; weak D call: TRBD2 (6 bases). The CDR3 loop spans 17 amino acids. Looked up from germline, CDR1 is SGDLS and CDR2 is YYNGEE. V lost 3 bases, J lost 6 bases, and 23 bases lay in between.